This TCR beta chain was obtained from a study of blood T cell repertoires in COVID-19. A few counts support this clone. Only in-frame clones appear in the TCRdb table, and some are missing; sequencing was by immunoSEQ multiplex PCR. Of roughly 110,000 clones in the sample, 82% were seen once. With 4 bases removed from V and 5 bases from J, the gap between germline ends came to 6 bases. The V gene's germline CDR1 is GTSNPN and CDR2 SVGIG (reference sequence). This CDR3 is 11 amino acids long. The chain recombines TRBV30 with TRBJ1-3, with unresolved D. The TCR comes from a man in his 70s with acute or convalescent COVID-19. The sample comprised peripheral blood. Here the CDR3 DNA reads TGTGCCTGGACGGGAAGAAACACCATATATTTT. Translation: CAWTGRNTIYF.